A single sample gave rise to the 21 T cell receptor beta chains below, sequenced in a study of blood T cell repertoires in COVID-19. Profiled with immunoSEQ multiplex PCR; TCRdb holds only in-frame clones, not every one. The sample consists of about 110,000 clones, 89% of them appearing once. Sequenced: peripheral blood. The source of these receptors is a man aged 35-49 years with active or convalescent COVID-19.

The rearrangement joins TRBV15 to TRBJ1-6; tentative D call: TRBD1 (5 bases). The CDR3 extends over 15 amino acids. Germline V gene lookup returns CDR1 LNHNV and CDR2 YYDKDF (reference sequence). The V end lost 1 base, the J end lost 10 bases, and 14 bases lay between the germline ends. This chain's CDR3 is CATSRGRDSRSPLHF. Written as DNA, the CDR3 is TGTGCCACCAGCAGAGGACGGGACTCGCGGTCACCCCTCCACTTT.

The chain couples TRBV30 to TRBJ1-4; no clear D gene. The V end lost 2 bases, the J end lost 14 bases, and 12 bases lay between the germline ends. The CDR3 sequence is 11 residues long. Germline CDR1 and CDR2: GTSNPN and SVGIG (reference sequence). This chain's CDR3 is CAWSSGRVLFF. CDR3 nucleotide sequence: TGTGCCTGGAGTAGTGGCCGGGTCCTGTTTTTT.

This chain connects TRBV5-1 to TRBJ2-3; D remains unclear. V was shortened by 4 bases and J by 0 bases, with 9 bases between the two germline ends. This CDR3 has 14 residues. Germline lookup yields CDR1 SGHRS and CDR2 YFSETQ. CDR3 in DNA: TGCGCCAGCAGCCCTGGCCTTAGCACAGATACGCAGTATTTT. The encoded protein is CASSPGLSTDTQYF.

The chain links TRBV30 to TRBJ2-7; 9 bases align to TRBD1. From germline, CDR1 is GTSNPN and CDR2 SVGIG (reference sequence). This CDR3 contains 18 residues. J gave up 6 bases and V 1 base, and 19 bases lay outside the gene matches. The CDR3 region is CAWSAITKGGTGKREQYF. The CDR3, as DNA: TGTGCCTGGAGTGCAATAACTAAGGGCGGGACAGGGAAGCGCGAGCAGTACTTC.

The chain has TRBV7-6 and TRBJ2-3, with no clear D. There are 12 residues in the CDR3. Germline CDR1 and CDR2: SGHVS and FNYEAQ. The V end was cut by 5 bases, the J end by 4 bases, with 7 bases between. The CDR3 DNA reads as TGTGCCAGCAGCCAGGTGGCAGATACGCAGTATTTT. The encoded protein is CASSQVADTQYF. The full variable domain, rest sourced from reference TRBV7-6 and TRBJ2-3, is GAGVSQSPRYKVTKRGQDVALRCDPISGHVSLYWYRQALGQGPEFLTYFNYEAQQDKSGLPNDRFSAERPEGSISTLTIQRTEQRDSAMYRCASSQVADTQYFGPGTRLTVL.

The chain links TRBV19 to TRBJ2-1; TRBD2 matches at 11 bases. Trimming at V came to 6 bases and at J to 4 bases, leaving 2 bases not matched to a gene. Germline V gene sequence: CDR1 LNHDA, CDR2 SQIVND (reference sequence). The CDR3 has 14 amino acids. As DNA, the CDR3 is TGTGCCAGTAGCTGGACTAGCGGGTACAATGAGCAGTTCTTC. It encodes CASSWTSGYNEQFF.

J is TRBJ2-1 and V is TRBV7-3; D may be TRBD2 (5 bases). The germline CDR1 and CDR2 sequences are SGHTA and FQGTGA. Trimming removed 5 bases from V and 9 bases from J, with 14 bases in between. The CDR3 contains 13 residues. The CDR3 sequence is CASSLSLASEQFF. CDR3 sequence (DNA): TGTGCCAGCAGCCTATCCCTAGCAAGTGAGCAGTTCTTC.

The gene calls are TRBV19 and TRBJ2-2; 8 bases align to TRBD1. V was clipped by 9 bases and J by 0 bases; unmatched bases: 9. This CDR3 has 16 residues. The germline V gene encodes CDR1 LNHDA and CDR2 SQIVND (reference sequence). The CDR3 coding sequence is TGTGCCAGCAACAGGGGGATAATGACGAACACCGGGGAGCTGTTTTTT. This gives the protein CASNRGIMTNTGELFF. The entire variable domain, with the rest obtained from reference TRBV19 and TRBJ2-2, is as follows: DGGITQSPKYLFRKEGQNVTLSCEQNLNHDAMYWYRQDPGQGLRLIYYSQIVNDFQKGDIAEGYSVSREKKESFPLTVTSAQKNPTAFYLCASNRGIMTNTGELFFGEGSRLTVL.

This chain uses TRBV19 with TRBJ1-1, with 9 positions matching TRBD1. The CDR3 covers 16 residues. Trimming took 3 bases from V and 4 from J; bases not matched to a gene: 9. Germline V gene data show CDR1 as LNHDA and CDR2 as SQIVND (reference sequence). The CDR3 DNA is TGTGCCAGTAGTATGGGGGACAGGGATAGGAGCACTGAAGCTTTCTTT. Encoded protein: CASSMGDRDRSTEAFF.

This chain uses TRBV5-1 with TRBJ1-1; 8 nucleotides line up with TRBD1. Germline CDR1 reads SGHRS; CDR2 reads YFSETQ. Trimming removed 7 bases from V and 3 bases from J; junction bases left unmatched: 5. The CDR3 spans 13 residues. CDR3: CASGQQGDTEAFF. CDR3 nucleotide sequence: TGCGCCAGCGGTCAACAGGGGGACACTGAAGCTTTCTTT.

This clone was observed once. The chain has TRBV24-1 and TRBJ1-1; weak D call: TRBD1 (5 bases). CDR1 and CDR2 from the germline V gene are KGHDR and SFDVKD. Trimming removed 7 bases from V and 3 bases from J, with 11 bases in between. This CDR3 spans 13 amino acids. CDR3 coding DNA: TGTGCCACCAGCAGGGAGGGTTACACTGAAGCTTTCTTT. This translates into CATSREGYTEAFF.

This clone was seen once. The genes are TRBV11-2 and TRBJ1-3, with D uncertain. In germline, CDR1 is SGHAT, CDR2 FQNNGV. There are 14 residues in the CDR3. V shed 1 base and J shed 9 bases, with 13 bases lying between them. The CDR3 loop is CASSLVMVRGTIYF. CDR3 DNA: TGTGCCAGCAGCTTAGTAATGGTGAGAGGCACCATATATTTT.

This chain links TRBV11-2 with TRBJ2-1; 8 positions match TRBD1. The trim removed 5 bases at V and 0 bases at J, leaving 6 bases unmatched. The CDR3 sequence is 16 residues long. Germline assignment: CDR1 SGHAT and CDR2 FQNNGV. As DNA, the CDR3 is TGTGCCAGCAGCCATTACAGGGGGAGCTCCTACAATGAGCAGTTCTTC. Translating it yields CASSHYRGSSYNEQFF.

This chain's CDR3 is CASSEEVSGSFSYEQYF. The CDR3 DNA follows: TGCGCCAGCAGCGAGGAAGTCTCGGGATCCTTTTCCTACGAGCAGTACTTC. The V and J genes are TRBV4-1 and TRBJ2-7, with D perhaps matching TRBD2 (5 bases). The CDR3 has 17 residues. V dropped 5 bases and J dropped 1 base, with 21 bases sitting between them. The V gene's germline CDR1 is MGHRA and CDR2 YSYEKL.

The sample holds a few counts of this clone. The gene calls are TRBV18 and TRBJ2-7, with no clear D. Deletions cut 2 bases from V and 2 bases from J, with 10 bases between. This CDR3 comprises 14 residues. CDR1 is KGHSH, CDR2 LQKENI, per germline. For the CDR3, the DNA is TGTGCCAGCTCACCAGGTGGCCAAGCCTACGAGCAGTACTTC. This gives the protein CASSPGGQAYEQYF.

The rearrangement joins TRBV25-1 to TRBJ2-1; D unclear. Per the germline V gene, CDR1 is MGHDK and CDR2 is SYGVNS. Trimming took 3 bases from V and 2 from J, leaving 20 bases between them. The CDR3 runs 18 residues. The CDR3 DNA is TGTGCCAGCAGTGATTTCTTCGTAACCTCCCCGGCCTACAATGAGCAGTTCTTC. Protein sequence: CASSDFFVTSPAYNEQFF. The full variable domain, its missing parts supplied by reference TRBV25-1 and TRBJ2-1, is EADIYQTPRYLVIGTGKKITLECSQTMGHDKMYWYQQDPGMELHLIHYSYGVNSTEKGDLSSESTVSRIRTEHFPLTLESARPSHTSQYLCASSDFFVTSPAYNEQFFGPGTRLTVL.

This chain uses TRBV5-4 with TRBJ2-7; D is unresolved. The CDR3 totals 10 residues. Germline CDR1 SGHNT, CDR2 YYREEE (reference sequence). V shed 3 bases and J shed 7 bases, with 5 bases lying between them. CDR3: CASSSGEQYF. CDR3 bases: TGTGCCAGCAGCTCCGGGGAGCAGTACTTC.

The V call is TRBV9, the J call TRBJ1-1; 8 bases line up with TRBD1. The germline gives CDR1 SGDLS, CDR2 YYNGEE. This CDR3 spans 15 amino acids. Germline trimming cut 3 bases from V and 4 bases from J; bases unmatched to any gene: 8. CDR3 residues: CASSASGGWGTEAFF. CDR3 bases: TGTGCCAGCAGCGCTTCAGGGGGCTGGGGCACTGAAGCTTTCTTT.

CDR3 DNA sequence: TGTGCCAGCAACCTCCTAGCGGGGGAGCTGTTTTTT. As protein: CASNLLAGELFF. This chain joins TRBV28 and TRBJ2-2, with a tentative D call TRBD2 (6 bases). CDR3 length equals 12 residues. Germline lookup yields CDR1 MDHEN and CDR2 SYDVKM. The V end lost 7 bases, the J end lost 8 bases, and 11 bases lay between the germline ends.

The chain combines TRBV6-5 with TRBJ1-2; 8 bases are shared with TRBD1. Germline V gene data show CDR1 as MNHEY and CDR2 as SVGAGI. Germline trimming cut 6 bases from V and 8 bases from J; bases unmatched to any gene: 14. This CDR3 spans 15 amino acids. The CDR3, as DNA: TGTGCCAGCAGCCACCCCGGGACAGGAGGCGGGGGCTACACCTTC. Amino acid sequence: CASSHPGTGGGGYTF.

The J gene is TRBJ1-2, the V gene TRBV9; D unclear. V was cut by 4 bases and J by 5 bases, with 18 bases left in between. The CDR3 runs 15 residues. CDR1 and CDR2 (germline): SGDLS, YYNGEE. This CDR3 reads CASSPWAQNFYGYTF. The CDR3 coding sequence is TGTGCCAGCAGCCCCTGGGCGCAGAATTTTTATGGCTACACCTTC.